Below, 17 T cell receptor beta chains from the same sample are listed, as sequenced in a study of blood T cell repertoires in COVID-19. The protocol was immunoSEQ multiplex PCR, while the TCRdb copy is restricted to in-frame clones and leaves out a portion. The sample records 270,000 or so clones, just over 85% being singletons. The sample comprised peripheral blood. These receptors all stem from a woman aged 25 to 45 with active or convalescent COVID-19.

CDR3 nucleotide sequence: TGTGCCAGTAGTGTGGACAGGGTTGCAACCTATAATTCACCCCTCCACTTT. It codes for CASSVDRVATYNSPLHF. J is TRBJ1-6 and V is TRBV19; 8 nucleotides align to TRBD1. The germline V gene encodes CDR1 LNHDA and CDR2 SQIVND (reference sequence). This CDR3 contains 17 residues. J lost 2 bases, V lost 5 bases, and 8 bases had no gene match.

The V gene is TRBV18, the J gene TRBJ2-7; 8 nucleotides align to TRBD2. Germline V gene data show CDR1 as KGHSH and CDR2 as LQKENI. This CDR3 is built from 20 residues. V shed 1 base, J shed 0 bases, and the junction held 17 bases outside the gene matches. CDR3 coding DNA: TGTGCCAGCTCACCACTAAGTGGCAGGTGGGAAGCGGGGGACTCCTACGAGCAGTACTTC. Translated: CASSPLSGRWEAGDSYEQYF.

This chain uses TRBV19 with TRBJ1-5; D not certain. There are 15 residues in the CDR3. CDR1 and CDR2 (germline): LNHDA, SQIVND (reference sequence). Trimming took off 3 bases at V and 2 bases at J, with 11 bases between the two ends. CDR3 sequence (DNA): TGTGCCAGTAGTATGAACAGAAGAGGCAATCAGCCCCAGCATTTT. Translation: CASSMNRRGNQPQHF.

The rearrangement links TRBV4-2 to TRBJ1-2, with D unresolved. Germline assignment: CDR1 LGHNA and CDR2 YNFKEQ. CDR3 length: 15 amino acids. Trimming took 0 bases from V and 6 from J, leaving 14 bases between them. The CDR3 bases are TGTGCCAGCAGCCAAGATAGGCAGGAGGAAGATGGCTACACCTTC. It translates to CASSQDRQEEDGYTF.

The chain couples TRBV7-2 to TRBJ2-5, with 8 bases lining up with TRBD2. The germline V gene encodes CDR1 SGHTA and CDR2 FQGNSA. This CDR3 comprises 16 residues. The V gene end was trimmed by 1 base and the J gene end by 6 bases; junction bases not matched to a gene: 10. The CDR3 is CASSLDGGLVGKTQYF. CDR3 DNA sequence: TGTGCCAGCAGCTTAGATGGGGGACTAGTCGGGAAGACCCAGTACTTC.

CDR3 loop: CASSSRGHNTGELFF. The CDR3 region has the DNA TGTGCCAGCAGCTCCCGAGGGCATAACACCGGGGAGCTGTTTTTT. V usage is TRBV5-4 and J usage is TRBJ2-2; perhaps TRBD2 as D (5 bases). V lost 3 bases and J lost 2, with 11 bases in between. The CDR3 consists of 15 residues. Per germline, CDR1 SGHNT and CDR2 YYREEE (reference sequence).

This chain links TRBV4-3 with TRBJ2-7, with a tentative D call TRBD1 (5 bases). V gave up 1 base and J gave up 0 bases, with 10 bases separating them. Germline lookup yields CDR1 LGHNA and CDR2 YSLEER. The CDR3 runs 15 residues. In nucleotides, the CDR3 is TGCGCCAGCAGCCAAGTGACAGATACCTCCTACGAGCAGTACTTC. Protein product: CASSQVTDTSYEQYF.

This chain connects TRBV19 to TRBJ1-2; TRBD1 agrees at 7 bases. This CDR3 comprises 15 residues. Per the germline V gene, CDR1 is LNHDA and CDR2 is SQIVND (reference sequence). The V and J ends lost 1 base and 4 bases, in that order; junction bases with no gene match: 6. CDR3 DNA sequence: TGTGCCAGTAGTATAGGGACAGGCTCGAGCTATGGCTACACCTTC. Translated, it gives CASSIGTGSSYGYTF. Full variable domain (missing parts from reference TRBV19 and TRBJ1-2): DGGITQSPKYLFRKEGQNVTLSCEQNLNHDAMYWYRQDPGQGLRLIYYSQIVNDFQKGDIAEGYSVSREKKESFPLTVTSAQKNPTAFYLCASSIGTGSSYGYTFGSGTRLTVV.

The V gene is TRBV7-2, the J gene TRBJ2-7; 9 nucleotides match TRBD1. V was clipped by 4 bases and J by 4 bases; unmatched bases: 8. The V gene's germline CDR1 is SGHTA and CDR2 FQGNSA. The CDR3 has 15 amino acids. The CDR3 loop is CASSSPGTGLYEQYF. CDR3 sequence (DNA): TGTGCCAGCAGCTCCCCCGGGACAGGGTTATACGAGCAGTACTTC.

This chain joins TRBV7-2 and TRBJ2-2; 10 positions agree with TRBD2. Unmatched junction bases numbered 6, after V lost 3 bases and J lost 5 bases. The CDR3 sequence is 16 residues long. CDR1 and CDR2 from the germline V gene are SGHTA and FQGNSA. The CDR3 is CASSLKAGGLTGELFF. The CDR3 region has the DNA TGTGCCAGCAGCTTGAAAGCGGGGGGGCTAACCGGGGAGCTGTTTTTT.

The chain couples TRBV6-5 to TRBJ2-1; D uncertain. Trimming pared 9 bases from V and 7 bases from J, leaving 7 bases between. Germline CDR1 is MNHEY and CDR2 is SVGAGI. This CDR3 is built from 10 residues. The CDR3 protein is CASRKNEQFF. The DNA of the CDR3 is TGTGCCAGTCGTAAAAATGAGCAGTTCTTC.

V usage is TRBV29-1 and J usage is TRBJ1-5, with no clear D. Deletions cut 4 bases from V and 5 bases from J, with 15 bases between. CDR3 size: 14 residues. Germline CDR1 is SQVTM and CDR2 is ANQGSEA. In DNA, the CDR3 is TGCAGCGTTGTTACGGGAATTAGTGATCAGCCCCAGCATTTT. This codes for CSVVTGISDQPQHF.

In its sample, this clone was seen once. The gene calls are TRBV25-1 and TRBJ1-2, with a tentative D call TRBD1 (6 bases). Germline CDR1 and CDR2: MGHDK and SYGVNS. V lost 6 bases to trimming and J lost 4 bases, with 6 bases between them. This CDR3 is built from 11 residues. The CDR3, as DNA: TGTGCCAGCAGGGGGGCCTATGGCTACACCTTC. It encodes CASRGAYGYTF.

This chain connects TRBV30 to TRBJ1-6; TRBD1 agrees at 7 bases. The CDR3 spans 14 residues. Trimming at V came to 3 bases and at J to 7 bases, leaving 6 bases not matched to a gene. CDR1 GTSNPN and CDR2 SVGIG come from the germline V gene (reference sequence). CDR3 in amino acids: CAWSARGLNSPLHF. The CDR3 DNA sequence: TGTGCCTGGAGCGCCAGGGGGTTAAATTCACCCCTCCACTTT.

The chain employs TRBV28 and TRBJ2-4, with 8 bases matching TRBD1. The germline V gene has CDR1 MDHEN and CDR2 SYDVKM. V shed 5 bases, J shed 3 bases, and the junction held 9 bases outside the gene matches. This CDR3 has 16 residues. This CDR3 reads CASSPPSGQGKNIQYF. In nucleotides, the CDR3 is TGTGCCAGCAGTCCTCCCTCCGGACAGGGCAAAAACATTCAGTACTTC.

The chain couples TRBV7-9 to TRBJ2-2; 7 positions agree with TRBD1. Germline CDR1 SEHNR, CDR2 FQNEAQ (reference sequence). The CDR3 length is 16 residues. With V trimmed by 1 base and J by 5 bases, 7 bases remained unmatched. The CDR3 loop is CASSLEKGGGTGELFF. The CDR3 coding sequence is TGTGCCAGCAGCTTAGAGAAAGGGGGCGGTACCGGGGAGCTGTTTTTT.

V gene TRBV6-5 combines with J gene TRBJ2-1; D is perhaps TRBD2 (6 bases). The CDR3 runs to 13 residues. Per germline, CDR1 MNHEY and CDR2 SVGAGI. V dropped 7 bases and J dropped 9 bases, with 16 bases sitting between them. CDR3 in DNA: TGTGCCAGCAAGAGATCTAGCGAAGGTGAGCAGTTCTTC. Translated: CASKRSSEGEQFF.